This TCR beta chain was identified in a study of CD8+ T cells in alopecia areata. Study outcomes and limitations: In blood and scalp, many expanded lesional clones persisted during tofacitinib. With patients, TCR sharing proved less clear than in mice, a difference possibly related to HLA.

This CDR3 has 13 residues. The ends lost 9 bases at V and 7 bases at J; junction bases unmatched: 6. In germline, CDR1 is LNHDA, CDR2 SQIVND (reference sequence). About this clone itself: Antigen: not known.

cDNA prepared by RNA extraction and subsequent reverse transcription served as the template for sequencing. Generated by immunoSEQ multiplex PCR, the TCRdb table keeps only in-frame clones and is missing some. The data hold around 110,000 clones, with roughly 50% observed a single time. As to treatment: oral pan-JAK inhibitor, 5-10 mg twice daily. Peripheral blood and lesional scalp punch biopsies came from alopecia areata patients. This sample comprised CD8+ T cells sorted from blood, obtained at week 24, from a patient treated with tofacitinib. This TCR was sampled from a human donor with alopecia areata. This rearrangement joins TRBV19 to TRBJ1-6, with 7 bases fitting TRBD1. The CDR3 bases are TGTGCCAGCTGTGACAGGGTGAATTCACCCCTCCACTTT. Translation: CASCDRVNSPLHF.